One sample yielded the 24 T cell receptor beta chains listed below, sequenced in a study of siplizumab effects on memory and regulatory T cells. Generated by immunoSEQ multiplex PCR, the TCRdb table keeps only in-frame clones and is missing some. The top ten clones hold approximately 0.38% of a sample with just over 60,000 clones, 79% of them seen once. The sample was memory CD4+ T cells sorted from blood. The receptors originated from a human donor in good health.

J is TRBJ2-5 and V is TRBV5-4, with 10 positions matching TRBD2. The CDR3 contains 16 residues. V trimming: 0 bases; J trimming: 5 bases; junction bases outside the gene matches: 7. The germline V gene encodes CDR1 SGHNT and CDR2 YYREEE (reference sequence). The DNA of the CDR3 is TGTGCCAGCAGCTTGGAACTAGCGGGGCTCCAGGAGACCCAGTACTTC. It yields the protein CASSLELAGLQETQYF.

V and J are TRBV25-1 and TRBJ1-1; 7 bases fit TRBD1. The V gene's germline CDR1 is MGHDK and CDR2 SYGVNS. The CDR3 consists of 15 residues. V shed 7 bases and J 8 bases; nucleotides not matched to a gene: 16. This CDR3 reads CASTRGGDSLREAFF. CDR3 coding DNA: TGTGCCAGCACCCGAGGGGGGGACAGCCTGAGAGAAGCTTTCTTT.

The chain joins TRBV6-1 to TRBJ1-5; 7 nucleotides match TRBD1. The CDR3 has 16 amino acids. J gave up 2 bases and V 3 bases, and 7 bases lay outside the gene matches. Germline V gene sequence: CDR1 MNHNS, CDR2 SASEGT. CDR3 nucleotides: TGTGCCAGCAGTGACTTGTCAGGGGGACGCAATCAGCCCCAGCATTTT. Translated, it gives CASSDLSGGRNQPQHF.

This sequence joins TRBV6-1 and TRBJ1-1, with TRBD1 matching 8 bases. This CDR3 spans 14 amino acids. Unmatched junction bases numbered 8, after V lost 7 bases and J lost 4 bases. The V gene's germline CDR1 is MNHNS and CDR2 SASEGT. The CDR3 reads CASISGGLGTEAFF. The CDR3 DNA sequence: TGTGCCAGCATTTCAGGGGGCCTAGGCACTGAAGCTTTCTTT.

The CDR3 DNA follows: TGTGCCAGCAGCTTAAGCGGGGGGGGTCGCACAGATACGCAGTATTTT. This translates into CASSLSGGGRTDTQYF. The chain has TRBV5-4 and TRBJ2-3; 10 bases match TRBD2. CDR1 and CDR2 from the germline V gene are SGHNT and YYREEE (reference sequence). The CDR3 sequence is 16 residues long. V trimming: 2 bases; J trimming: 1 base; junction bases outside the gene matches: 4.

This clone was seen more than once but under ten times. This chain uses TRBV5-5 with TRBJ1-1; D uncertain. CDR3 length: 13 amino acids. Germline V gene sequence: CDR1 SGHKS, CDR2 YYEKEE (reference sequence). The V end was cut by 5 bases, the J end by 1 base, with 9 bases between. The CDR3 spells CASRPDGNTEAFF. The CDR3 coding sequence is TGTGCCAGCAGACCGGACGGGAACACTGAAGCTTTCTTT.

The chain links TRBV30 to TRBJ1-5, with 7 bases matching TRBD1. Germline CDR1 and CDR2: GTSNPN and SVGIG (reference sequence). V shed 4 bases and J 10 bases; nucleotides not matched to a gene: 10. The CDR3 length is 13 residues. CDR3 region: CAWTLTYRGPQHF. The CDR3 DNA reads as TGTGCCTGGACCCTCACCTACAGGGGCCCCCAGCATTTT.

The chain joins TRBV4-1 to TRBJ2-5; 8 positions match TRBD2. From germline, CDR1 is MGHRA and CDR2 YSYEKL. Trimming took 0 bases from V and 4 from J; bases not matched to a gene: 4. The CDR3 totals 15 residues. DNA for the CDR3: TGCGCCAGCAGCCAAGATCCAGCGGGGGTAGAGACCCAGTACTTC. Translation: CASSQDPAGVETQYF.

The chain links TRBV5-6 to TRBJ1-4; no reliable D call. Per the germline V gene, CDR1 is SGHDT and CDR2 is YYEEEE. This CDR3 is 15 amino acids long. The V end was cut by 1 base, the J end by 4 bases, with 11 bases between. The CDR3 reads CASSLSIRYNEKLFF. The CDR3 DNA is TGTGCCAGCAGCTTGTCCATCCGATATAATGAAAAACTGTTTTTT.

The chain uses TRBV7-2 and TRBJ2-1, with D perhaps TRBD1 or TRBD2 (5 bases each). The germline gives CDR1 SGHTA, CDR2 FQGNSA. The CDR3 runs 15 residues. V lost 5 bases to trimming and J lost 4 bases, with 15 bases between them. The CDR3, as DNA: TGTGCCAGCAGCCCCAGGGTCGGGGCATACAATGAGCAGTTCTTC. Its translation is CASSPRVGAYNEQFF.

This clone has only one observation. The rearrangement joins TRBV15 to TRBJ1-2; a weak D match, TRBD1 (5 bases). V shed 5 bases and J shed 7 bases, with 17 bases lying between them. The CDR3 length is 14 residues. Per germline, CDR1 LNHNV and CDR2 YYDKDF (reference sequence). The CDR3 loop reads CATSRRAGEIGYTF. The CDR3 DNA is TGTGCCACCAGCCGGAGGGCGGGGGAGATTGGCTACACCTTC.

This clone was detected a few times. The chain links TRBV7-2 to TRBJ1-6; D unclear. Germline-derived CDR1 and CDR2 are SGHTA and FQGNSA. The ends were cut back, 5 bases at V and 4 bases at J, with 9 bases in the middle. This CDR3 spans 14 amino acids. The CDR3 spells CASSPGAYNSPLHF. In DNA form, the CDR3 reads TGTGCCAGCAGCCCGGGAGCGTATAATTCACCCCTCCACTTT.

V is TRBV18 and J is TRBJ2-7, with 12 positions matching TRBD2. The CDR3 length is 14 residues. Germline V gene lookup returns CDR1 KGHSH and CDR2 LQKENI. With V trimmed by 8 bases and J by 2 bases, 4 bases remained unmatched. The CDR3 region has the DNA TGTGCCAGCCGACTAGCGGGGGACACCTACGAGCAGTACTTC. It codes for CASRLAGDTYEQYF.

To note about this clone: The sample holds other DNA sequences that translate to the same CDR3. The chain uses TRBV7-3 and TRBJ2-5, with D perhaps matching TRBD1 or TRBD2 (5 bases each). The ends were cut back, 4 bases at V and 4 bases at J, with 7 bases in the middle. From germline, CDR1 is SGHTA and CDR2 FQGTGA. This CDR3 has 12 amino acids. CDR3 nucleotide sequence: TGTGCCAGCAGCTCTGGGGGAGAGACCCAGTACTTC. It codes for CASSSGGETQYF.

V and J are TRBV4-3 and TRBJ1-2; D possibly corresponds to TRBD1 (6 bases). Germline-derived CDR1 and CDR2 are LGHNA and YSLEER. This CDR3 spans 15 amino acids. Trimming pared 2 bases from V and 5 bases from J, leaving 15 bases between. Here the CDR3 reads CASSQPGVGSYGYTF. CDR3 DNA sequence: TGCGCCAGCAGCCAACCAGGGGTGGGTTCTTATGGCTACACCTTC.

This clone was observed once. Here the CDR3 reads CASRTGDQKAFF. In DNA, the CDR3 is TGTGCCAGCAGGACAGGGGACCAAAAAGCTTTCTTT. This chain links TRBV6-5 with TRBJ1-1; 8 bases map to TRBD1. Germline-derived CDR1 and CDR2 are MNHEY and SVGAGI. CDR3 length equals 12 residues. Trimming removed 6 bases from V and 9 bases from J; junction bases left unmatched: 6.

In its sample, this clone was seen once. This sequence joins TRBV29-1 and TRBJ2-7; a possible D gene is TRBD2 (6 bases). CDR3 size: 15 residues. From germline, CDR1 is SQVTM and CDR2 ANQGSEA. Trimming pared 6 bases from V and 5 bases from J, leaving 23 bases between. CDR3 in amino acids: CSVRPGGGLGHEQYF. In DNA, the CDR3 is TGCAGCGTAAGACCCGGCGGAGGGTTAGGCCACGAGCAGTACTTC.

The chain has TRBV25-1 and TRBJ1-1; 8 positions agree with TRBD1. Germline CDR1 is MGHDK and CDR2 is SYGVNS. The CDR3 extends over 14 amino acids. V gave up 4 bases and J gave up 6 bases; unmatched junction bases: 7. This chain's CDR3 is CASSAGQGKAEAFF. The CDR3 nucleotides are TGTGCCAGCAGTGCAGGACAGGGAAAAGCTGAAGCTTTCTTT. The full variable domain, in which reference TRBV25-1 and TRBJ1-1 provide the parts outside the CDR3, is EADIYQTPRYLVIGTGKKITLECSQTMGHDKMYWYQQDPGMELHLIHYSYGVNSTEKGDLSSESTVSRIRTEHFPLTLESARPSHTSQYLCASSAGQGKAEAFFGQGTRLTVV.

CDR3 nucleotides: TGTGCCAGCAGTGAAGGTTCGGGGAACTATGGCTACACCTTC. Encoded protein: CASSEGSGNYGYTF. The chain joins TRBV2 to TRBJ1-2; D uncertain. Germline V lookup: CDR1 SNHLY, CDR2 FYNNEI. The CDR3 is made up of 14 amino acids. Trimming cost V 1 base and J 2 bases, with 8 bases left between them.

As concerns this clone: Additional DNA sequences in this sample encode the identical CDR3. This sequence joins TRBV28 and TRBJ1-5; 8 nucleotides align to TRBD1. The germline gives CDR1 MDHEN, CDR2 SYDVKM. V lost 7 bases and J lost 4; bases outside the gene matches: 0. CDR3 length: 12 residues. DNA for the CDR3: TGTGCCAGCAACAGGGGGAATCAGCCCCAGCATTTT. Its translation is CASNRGNQPQHF.

V gene TRBV4-1 combines with J gene TRBJ1-5; 10 positions agree with TRBD1. Germline-derived CDR1 and CDR2 are MGHRA and YSYEKL. V dropped 4 bases and J dropped 6; count of bases not matched to a gene: 15. The CDR3 extends over 18 amino acids. The CDR3 DNA follows: TGCGCCAGCAGCCCTAAAGCCCGGACAGGGGGTATTAGTCAGCCCCAGCATTTT. Protein: CASSPKARTGGISQPQHF.

This clone has a single count. The chain recombines TRBV7-7 with TRBJ2-1; no firm D call. Germline values: CDR1 SSHAT, CDR2 FNYEAQ (reference sequence). This CDR3 comprises 18 residues. The ends were cut back, 5 bases at V and 0 bases at J, with 20 bases in the middle. The CDR3 region has the DNA TGTGCCAGCAGCACGACCACCAGTGTAGCTGACTCCTACAATGAGCAGTTCTTC. Its translation: CASSTTTSVADSYNEQFF.

V usage is TRBV7-2 and J usage is TRBJ1-2, with D maybe TRBD1 (6 bases). Germline V gene lookup returns CDR1 SGHTA and CDR2 FQGNSA. The V end lost 1 base, the J end lost 5 bases, and 14 bases lay between the germline ends. The CDR3 loop spans 15 amino acids. CDR3 sequence reads: CASSLGDGGAYGYTF. CDR3 in DNA: TGTGCCAGCAGCTTAGGAGACGGGGGCGCATATGGCTACACCTTC.

J is TRBJ2-1 and V is TRBV4-3, with a tentative D call TRBD1 (6 bases). V was clipped by 4 bases and J by 9 bases, with 13 bases between them. CDR1 and CDR2 from the germline V gene are LGHNA and YSLEER. The CDR3 has 13 amino acids. In DNA, the CDR3 is TGCGCCAGCAGCCCTTTACAGGGCACTGAGCAGTTCTTC. Protein product: CASSPLQGTEQFF.